This TCR beta chain is from a study of metastatic and nonmetastatic thyroid tumors. There are 13 residues in the CDR3. The germline V gene has CDR1 MNHNS and CDR2 SASEGT. Trimming left V 8 bases short and J 4 bases short, with 9 bases between. Nobody among the patients had been given any treatment before thyroid surgery. Notes on the study in general: For both blood and tumor, malignant thyroid tumors reportedly showed significantly higher TCR beta diversity than benign nodules did.

Only a few counts were recorded for this clone. Its antigen remains unidentified. Original analysis: Building a distant-metastasis classifier for papillary thyroid cancer drew on CDR3 differences across clinicopathological groups. TCRdb re-called the PCR reads via MiXCR. For this entry, the V and J calls and clone size follow TCRdb and not the study's own pipeline. The table has about 10,000 clones, roughly two fifths seen once. The chain carries TRBV6-1 and TRBJ2-6; D remains unclear. The material sequenced was tumor tissue. This receptor was taken from a female donor with papillary thyroid cancer or a benign thyroid nodule (not recorded which). Some clones in this sample may be carry-over from other donors' samples. The CDR3 DNA reads as TGTGCCAGCGTCCTCGGAGGGGCCAACGTCCTGACTTTC. Translating gives CASVLGGANVLTF.